What follows describes a single TCR beta chain. The clone's antigen remains unknown. No base qualities exist here, and no much larger clone lies one base off it. The record originates from a study of radiation and T cells in renal cell carcinoma (dated by TCRdb to about 2020). For the study in its entirety: TCR beta sequencing covered 50 to 55 samples in total, comprising some 26 tumors and roughly 27 peripheral blood samples. The final blood draw was performed at 4 weeks after radiation, at the same time as nephrectomy. In the 40 to 60 samples combined, 4,016,671 unique CDR3 nucleotide sequences were found, encoding 2.5 million or so unique CDR3 amino acid sequences.

The research as a whole found: An increase in top tumor clonotypes in blood was observed from baseline to 2 weeks post-radiation, followed by contraction by 4 weeks, which was taken to suggest transient expansion of tumor-resident clones. Dynamics of the blood repertoire were not tracked past 4 weeks after treatment. Because pretreatment tumor biopsies were not available, the study could not determine whether clonotypes were already present within the tumor at baseline. With a single-armed trial design, the study had no way to address how radiation dose or scheduling affects the TCR repertoire.

V is shortened by 3 bases, J by 0 bases, and the region joining them spans 24 bases. From cysteine to phenylalanine, the CDR3 is 19 amino acids long. Only the CDR3 DNA is retained, 57 bases long and in frame from the first base. Interpreted using the paper, the time point label stands for: blood 4 weeks post-SBRT, at nephrectomy. The sample's treatment or condition label, in plain terms: 15 Gy SBRT to primary tumor, nephrectomy 4 weeks later. Samples came from a clinical trial, in which primary renal cell carcinomas received 15 Gy stereotactic body radiation therapy followed by nephrectomy 4 weeks later. To track tumor-enriched clonotypes, serial peripheral blood was sampled from radiation-treated patients at baseline and at 2 weeks and 4 weeks after SBRT. Every patient had renal cell carcinoma of clear cell pathology. Genomic DNA for TCR sequencing was prepared using the QIAamp DNA Blood Mini Kit (Qiagen). The analyses included only samples that passed all quality control checks.

The immunoSEQ kit was used, according to the manufacturer's recommendations, to generate TCR beta libraries from genomic DNA. To prepare the libraries, a first multiplex PCR with proprietary primers was run, followed by a second PCR that added unique barcodes, and a bead cleanup was done after each round. A kit-provided positive control reaction and a negative control reaction were included in every sample batch. The final libraries were assessed on an Agilent 4200 TapeStation D1000 ScreenTape, pooled by volume, and quantified by qPCR. Sequencing was performed on an Illumina NextSeq500 using a MidOutput 150-cycle cartridge, with 156 Read1 cycles, 15 Index1 cycles, and the kit custom primers. The pooled library was loaded at 0.75 to 1 pM, with a roughly 20% PhiX control spiked in. In the authors' own workflow: The vendor-processed data were analyzed in R, and a clonotype was defined as all T cells that share the same CDR3 nucleotide sequence. For clone abundance analyses, frequencies were normalized to the 10,000 most abundant clones per sample. Public T cell clones, which averaged fewer than five per sample, were removed prior to analysis. Tumor-enriched and baseline blood-enriched clonotypes were defined by at least a 32-fold difference in abundance between compartments. A beta-binomial differential abundance model was used to identify clonotypes that were expanded or contracted between blood time points. Tumor-blood repertoire similarity was measured with the Baroni-Urbani and Buser coefficient, and group comparisons used two-tailed Wilcoxon tests in R. In its TCRdb copy, this immuneACCESS table keeps in-frame sequences only and misses some clones. Where compared with another copy, unresolved V genes explain less than half of these, and the others have no known cause. The DNA was the basis for D and trimming; V, J and clone size are from that table. The sample table records approximately 43,000 clones; nearly 85% of these occur just once. The ten biggest clones cover 27% of the sample.

The sequencing used blood, collected from a patient whose treatment included radiotherapy and nephrectomy. The clonotype was recovered from a woman aged 70-85 years with renal cell carcinoma. The rearrangement combines TRBV23-1 with TRBJ2-7, with TRBD2 as a weak D call on 5 bases. TRBV23-1 is flagged as an ORF with uncertain function. In nucleotides, the sequence is TGCGCCAGCAGTCAGTCCACCGGGGTATATACGGTCAGCTCCTACGAGCAGTACTTC. Its coded protein is CASSQSTGVYTVSSYEQYF.